This TCR beta chain was identified during a study of spatial heterogeneity in lung cancer. Time point meaning: blood at routine non-recurrence follow-up after resection. Unsorted samples of tumor, nontumor lung or frozen PBMC had their whole RNA sequenced. This clonotype was recorded many times. TCRdb re-derived calls from the 5' RACE reads in MiXCR, one entry per CDR3 protein. The sample includes approximately 27,000 distinct CDR3 sequences, about 6.3% of them seen just once. Germline V gene lookup returns CDR1 SGHDN and CDR2 FVKESK. V was cut by 0 bases and J by 0 bases, with 15 bases left in between. This CDR3 has 18 residues.

The sequencing used PBMCs, collected at follow-up. The J gene is TRBJ2-4, the V gene TRBV14; D is undetermined. This clonotype originated in a male donor with early-stage non-small cell lung cancer. CDR3 sequence reads: CASSQDLWHIIAKNIQYF. Here the CDR3 DNA reads TGTGCCAGCAGCCAAGATCTTTGGCATATTATAGCCAAAAACATTCAGTACTTC.